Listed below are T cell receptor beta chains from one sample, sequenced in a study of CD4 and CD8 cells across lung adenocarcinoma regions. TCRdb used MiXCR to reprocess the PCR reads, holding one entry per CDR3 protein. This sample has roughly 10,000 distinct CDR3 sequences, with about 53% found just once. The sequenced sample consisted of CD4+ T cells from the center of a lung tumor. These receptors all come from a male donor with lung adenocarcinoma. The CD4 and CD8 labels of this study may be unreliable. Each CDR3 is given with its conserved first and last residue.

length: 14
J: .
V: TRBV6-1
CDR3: CASKAAANTEEQYF

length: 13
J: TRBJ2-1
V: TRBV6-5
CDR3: CASSYRGGNEQFF

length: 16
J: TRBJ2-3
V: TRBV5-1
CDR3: CASSLARAVSTDTQYF

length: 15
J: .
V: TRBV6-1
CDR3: CASSELAGGVHEQYF

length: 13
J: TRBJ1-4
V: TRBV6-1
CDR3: CASMAGNNEKLFF

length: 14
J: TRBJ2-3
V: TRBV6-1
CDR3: CASKADMSTDTLYF

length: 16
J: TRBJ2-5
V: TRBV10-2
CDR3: CASRGSGDRDQETQYF

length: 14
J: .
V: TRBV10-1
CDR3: CAGHGGRDQETQYF

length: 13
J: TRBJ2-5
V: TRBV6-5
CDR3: CASSYSSFETQYF

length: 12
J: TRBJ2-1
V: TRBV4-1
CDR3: CASSQPGTQQFF

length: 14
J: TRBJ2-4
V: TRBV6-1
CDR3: CRSRVRDATNTQYF

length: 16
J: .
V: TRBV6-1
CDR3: CASSETSGGGKDTQYF

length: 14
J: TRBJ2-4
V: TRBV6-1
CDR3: CASRDGRARPIQYF

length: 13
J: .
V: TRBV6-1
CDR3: CASTMTGPYEQYF

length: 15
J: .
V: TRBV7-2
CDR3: CASSLGGTGGYEQYF

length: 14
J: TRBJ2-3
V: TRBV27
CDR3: CAGSQAVSTDTQYF

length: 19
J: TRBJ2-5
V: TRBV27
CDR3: CASRPGGGPGGRGTETQYF

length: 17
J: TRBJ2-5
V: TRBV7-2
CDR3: CASSLGVGGGARETQYF

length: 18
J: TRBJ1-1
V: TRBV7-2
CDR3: CASSLGGGRGRVNTEAFF

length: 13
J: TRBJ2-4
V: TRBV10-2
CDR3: CVSSRWAKDTQYF

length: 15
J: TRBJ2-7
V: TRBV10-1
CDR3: CASSESGQGSYEQYF

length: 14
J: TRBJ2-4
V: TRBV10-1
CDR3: CAGLGDGDKDTQYF

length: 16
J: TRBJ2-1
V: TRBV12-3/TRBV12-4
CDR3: CASSPERGRSYNEQFF

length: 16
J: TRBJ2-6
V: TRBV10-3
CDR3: CASQDNSLSGAYVQTF

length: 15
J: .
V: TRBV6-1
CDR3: CASSDNGVASVTQYF

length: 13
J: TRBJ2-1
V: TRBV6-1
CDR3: CASGHGGTYEQFF

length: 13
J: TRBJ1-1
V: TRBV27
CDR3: CASSLAGNTEAFF

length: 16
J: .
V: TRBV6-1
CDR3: CASSARDRGLRETQYF

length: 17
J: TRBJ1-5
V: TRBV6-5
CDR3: CASRLATGGNVYRPQHF

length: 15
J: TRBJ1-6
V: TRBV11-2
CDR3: CASSLGQGVGSPLHF

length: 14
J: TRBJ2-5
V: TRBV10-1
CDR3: CAGYGEGAQEIQYF

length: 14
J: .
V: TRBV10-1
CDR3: CASSESGQAGEQYF

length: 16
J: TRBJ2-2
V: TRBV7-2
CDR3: CASSFSAELNTGELFF

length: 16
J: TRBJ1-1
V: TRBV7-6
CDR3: CASSLALTGTEAEAFF

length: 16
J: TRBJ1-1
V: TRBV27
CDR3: CASRGRGSPMNTEAFF

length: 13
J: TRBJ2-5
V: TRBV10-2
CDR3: CASSETGLETQYF

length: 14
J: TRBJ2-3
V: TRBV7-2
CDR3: CPSTGLASKNTQYF

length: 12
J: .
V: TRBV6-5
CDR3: CASSNWADTQYF

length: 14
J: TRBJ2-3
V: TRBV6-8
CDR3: CPSRGRGTKNTQYF

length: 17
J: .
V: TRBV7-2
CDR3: CASSLEPTGQGNNEQYF

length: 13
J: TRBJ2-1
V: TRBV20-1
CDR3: CSATGGMRNEQFF

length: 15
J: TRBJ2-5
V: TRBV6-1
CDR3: CASRPTGGSYNEQYF

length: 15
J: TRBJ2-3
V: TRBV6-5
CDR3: CASSYRGSSTDTQYF

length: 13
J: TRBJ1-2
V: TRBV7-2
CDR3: CASSLNRVGGYTF

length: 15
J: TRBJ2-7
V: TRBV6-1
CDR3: CASSEVYTSGVEQYF

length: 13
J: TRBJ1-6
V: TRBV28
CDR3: CASTPRKESPLHF

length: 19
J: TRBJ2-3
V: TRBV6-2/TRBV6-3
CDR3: CASRPSGLAGTYSTDTQYF

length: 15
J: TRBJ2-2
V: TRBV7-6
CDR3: CASSLSGGTTGELFF

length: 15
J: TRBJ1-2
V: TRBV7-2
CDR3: CASSLALGRYEGYTF

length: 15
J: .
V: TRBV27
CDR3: CAGGGGGGGRDTQYF

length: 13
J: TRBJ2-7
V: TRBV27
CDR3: CASLDRAAYEQYF

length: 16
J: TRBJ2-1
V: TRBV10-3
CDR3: CAISDTGRAAVNEQFF

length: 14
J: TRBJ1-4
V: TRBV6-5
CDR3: CASSRGGSEGKLFF

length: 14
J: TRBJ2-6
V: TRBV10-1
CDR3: CASSEGSGANEQNF